This is a list of T cell receptor beta chains from one sample in a study of T-cell reconstitution after alpha-beta-depleted transplantation in children. TCRdb independently ran MiXCR on the PCR reads; one entry per CDR3 protein. Here the sample spans 500,000 to 600,000 distinct CDR3 sequences, approximately 20% being singletons. Source: PBMCs from the stem cell graft donor, taken from the stem cell graft. These receptors all come from a human donor who donated a stem cell graft to a child with acute lymphoblastic leukemia. CDR3s include the opening cysteine and the closing phenylalanine or tryptophan. Fields, in order: J gene, D gene, clone size, V gene, CDR3 DNA, CDR3 protein. A D gene is named only where the DNA matches it firmly. Clone size, where shown, is once, few, many, or a class for clones that have expanded.

TRBJ2-7,.,.,TRBV7-8,TGTGCCAGCAGCTTAAGTTCGGGAGCGGACGAGCAGTACTTC,CASSLSSGADEQYF
TRBJ2-1,TRBD1,.,TRBV5-5,TGTGCCAGCAGCCCGGACAGGGGCGGCTCCTACAATGAGCAGTTCTTC,CASSPDRGGSYNEQFF
TRBJ1-4,.,.,TRBV2,TGTGCCAGCAGATACAGAGGCTCTAATGAAAAACTGTTTTTT,CASRYRGSNEKLFF
TRBJ1-1,.,.,TRBV25-1,TGTGCCAGCAGTGAATTCAGCACTGAAGCTTTCTTT,CASSEFSTEAFF
TRBJ2-2,.,few,TRBV25-1,TGTGCCAGCAGTGAAGGGGGATTGACCGGGGAGCTGTTTTTT,CASSEGGLTGELFF
TRBJ1-1,TRBD1,.,TRBV5-1,TGCGCCACCAGCTTAACAGGGGAAACTGAAGCTTTCTTT,CATSLTGETEAFF
TRBJ2-2,.,.,TRBV5-1,TGCGCCAGCAGCTTGGTTTTCGGGAGCACCGGGGAGCTGTTTTTT,CASSLVFGSTGELFF
TRBJ1-2,.,few,TRBV27,TGTGCCAGCAGTTCAATTGGTCCCCGAACGGCCTATGGCTACACCTTC,CASSSIGPRTAYGYTF
TRBJ2-7,.,few,TRBV21-1,TGTGCCAGCAGCAAACGTAGAAGGAGCGAGCAGTACTTC,CASSKRRRSEQYF
TRBJ2-3,.,.,TRBV5-1,TGCGCCAGCAGCTCCAATCTAGAGGATACGCAGTATTTT,CASSSNLEDTQYF
TRBJ1-5,.,few,TRBV12-3/TRBV12-4,TGTGCCAGCAGTTTTTGGGCAGAGTTAAATCAGCCCCAGCATTTT,CASSFWAELNQPQHF
TRBJ2-2,TRBD2,few,TRBV10-2,TGCGCCAGCAAAGGGGGACTAGCGGGAGGTACCGGGGAGCTGTTTTTT,CASKGGLAGGTGELFF
TRBJ2-1,.,.,TRBV14,TGTGCCAGCAGCCAACCAAAGGGGACGCGATCCTACAATGAGCAGTTCTTC,CASSQPKGTRSYNEQFF
TRBJ1-1,.,few,TRBV25-1,TGTGCCAGCACCGGGCCCTGGGCAGTGGAGAGCACTGAAGCTTTCTTT,CASTGPWAVESTEAFF
TRBJ1-5,TRBD1,.,TRBV5-1,TGCGCCAGCAGCGCGCCCGGGACAGGGGTTCCCTTCAGCAATCAGCCCCAGCATTTT,CASSAPGTGVPFSNQPQHF
TRBJ2-3,TRBD2,few,TRBV11-2,TGTGCCAGCAGCTTATTAGCGGGAGCGGAAGATACGCAGTATTTT,CASSLLAGAEDTQYF
TRBJ1-1,.,.,TRBV12-3/TRBV12-4,TGTGCCAGCACCTTGCGGGGGGCTGGAACTGAAGCTTTCTTT,CASTLRGAGTEAFF
TRBJ2-2,TRBD2,.,TRBV4-2,TGTGCCAGCAGCTACGGACTAGGGGCGAACACCGGGGAGCTGTTTTTT,CASSYGLGANTGELFF
TRBJ1-3,.,few,TRBV7-5,.,CISVSEAPIRRQGSSGNTIYF
TRBJ1-3,TRBD1,.,TRBV12-3/TRBV12-4,TGTGCCAGCAGTTTTAGTACCCTCCGGGACAGTGGAAACACCATATATTTT,CASSFSTLRDSGNTIYF
TRBJ2-7,.,few,TRBV25-1,TGTGCCAGCAGTGAGGTTATTTGGGGGCGGGCCGAGCAGTACTTC,CASSEVIWGRAEQYF
TRBJ2-2,TRBD1,.,TRBV5-1,TGCGCCAGCCGGGACCCTATGACAGGGGCGCTCACCGGGGAGCTGTTTTTT,CASRDPMTGALTGELFF